This entry is about one TCR beta chain. The antigen this receptor binds is unknown. Within one base of it there is no much larger clone, and no base qualities were kept. This sample is drawn from a study of identical twins (dated by TCRdb to 2015 to 2016). Looking at the study overall: TCR alpha and beta repertoires from monozygotic twins, unrelated adults of various ages and cord blood were deep-sequenced to test whether fetal clonotypes persist. Replicate twin experiments were performed at different times using different library preparation protocols to rule out contamination. Study-wide conclusions, independent of this receptor: Invariant T cells such as MAIT and iNKT could partly confound zero-insertion analyses, although diverse VJ usage argued against such confounding for most clonotypes. Fewer insertions were carried by abundant cord blood beta clonotypes; a weaker similar trend was observed in young adult naive repertoires, while no such trend was observed in memory repertoires. Out-of-frame TCR alpha sharing in monozygotic twins was systematically underestimated by recombination models, whereas sharing between unrelated individuals was in agreement with the recombination models. Compared with coincidental sharing between unrelated individuals, an excess of low generation-probability sequences was observed among out-of-frame TCR alpha sequences shared between twins. Conclusions relied on cross-sectional statistical analysis, since the same donors could not be followed over many years. Excess twin sharing in beta out-of-frame sequences was weaker because fewer shared sequences lowered the signal-to-noise ratio.

The CDR3, from cysteine to phenylalanine, totals 13 residues. This entry keeps only the CDR3 DNA: 39 bases, framed from base 1. The germline V gene gives CDR1 as SGDLS and CDR2 as YYNGEE. V sheds 5 bases and J sheds 6 bases, leaving 11 bases between their ends. All donors were healthy Caucasians. Three pairs of female monozygotic twins, all aged about 18 to 30 years, made up the twin cohort. Miltenyi CD45RO+ enrichment and human naive T-cell isolation kits were used to isolate memory (CD45RO+) and naive T cells from PBMC. Receptor amplification or capture employed 5' RACE. The listed sequencing device is Illumina HiSeq 2000. Template switching added a universal primer binding site, and the final cDNA carried a unique molecular identifier that allowed TCR cDNA molecules to be counted accurately. Specific primers in the conserved constant-segment region were used to synthesize first-strand cDNA for the TCR alpha and beta chains. Each cDNA library was double barcoded, with a SMART-Mk sample barcode plus Illumina barcodes, to control for contamination. Two successive PCR steps introduced TruSeq adapter sequences along with Illumina sample barcodes. The Illumina HiSeq platform was used with custom primers to sequence TCR alpha and beta cDNA libraries. The authors' pipeline ran thus. MiGEC processed the raw reads to extract unique molecular identifiers, while MiXCR was used to determine the CDR3 positions. For each individual, recombination models were inferred using an EM algorithm with the repgenHMM and IGoR tools. The analysis of shared clonotypes was done with the tcR package in R, with sharing normalized by the product of cloneset sizes. To study raw recombination without the effects of thymic and clonal selection, out-of-frame nonproductive sequences were analyzed. TCRdb trimmed public reads at Q25 via fastp, called clones via MiXCR and kept in-frame beta chains. Each entry is one CDR3 protein sequence, shown with its most common DNA and genes. TCRdb, not the original authors, processed these V and J calls. For this sample there are fewer than 350,000 distinct CDR3 sequences; under 9% appear just once. Together, the top ten hold roughly 2% of the sample.

These data were also reused for a study on yellow fever vaccine responses in identical twins. The second publication reports: According to the authors, in identical twins the way T cells responded to vaccination appeared partly convergent and partly personalized. In identical twins, the study followed T cell clones that responded to the vaccine with precision.

The sequencing input was memory (CD45RO+) T cells sorted from blood. Interpreted using the paper, the cell subset or site label stands for: CD45RO+ enriched T cells. The rearrangement joined TRBV9 to TRBJ2-2; no D gene can be assigned with confidence. The source is a woman aged 18-30 years in good health. Here is the DNA: TGTGCCAGCAGGGGTGGTGGTCCCGGGGAGCTGTTTTTT. Its translation is CASRGGGPGELFF.